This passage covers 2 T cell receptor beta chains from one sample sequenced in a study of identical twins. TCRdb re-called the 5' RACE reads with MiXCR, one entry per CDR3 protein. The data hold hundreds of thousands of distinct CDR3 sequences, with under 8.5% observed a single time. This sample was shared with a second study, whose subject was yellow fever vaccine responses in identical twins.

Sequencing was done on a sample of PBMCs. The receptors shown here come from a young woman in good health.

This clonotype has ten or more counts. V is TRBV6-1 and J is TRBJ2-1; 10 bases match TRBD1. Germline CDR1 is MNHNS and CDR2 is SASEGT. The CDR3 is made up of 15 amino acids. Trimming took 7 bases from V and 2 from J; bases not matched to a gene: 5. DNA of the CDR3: TGTGCCAGCAACCAAGACAGGGGGCCCTACAATGAGCAGTTCTTC. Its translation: CASNQDRGPYNEQFF.

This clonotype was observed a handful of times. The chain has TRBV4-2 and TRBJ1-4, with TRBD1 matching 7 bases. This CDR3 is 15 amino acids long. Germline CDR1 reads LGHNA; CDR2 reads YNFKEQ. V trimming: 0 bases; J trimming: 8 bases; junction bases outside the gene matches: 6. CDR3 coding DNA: TGTGCCAGCAGCCAAGATAGACAGGGCTGGGAAAAACTGTTTTTT. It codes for CASSQDRQGWEKLFF.